This T cell receptor beta chain was recorded in a study of blood T cell repertoires in COVID-19. Overall study: The origin of the acute and convalescent COVID-19 samples was the United States, Italy and Spain. In each case, the material was cDNA or gDNA derived from T cells, B-cell-depleted T cells, or PBMCs.

Here immunoSEQ multiplex PCR was the method, and the copy in TCRdb shows in-frame clones only, minus some. The repertoire holds fewer than 80,000 clones, with around nine tenths as singletons. This receptor was identified in a man aged 25-40 years with acute or convalescent COVID-19. Sequenced material: peripheral blood.

The CDR3 reads CASSPTSTSTDTQYF. The CDR3 DNA reads TGTGCCAGCTCACCGACGTCGACTAGCACAGATACGCAGTATTTT. The chain uses TRBV18 and TRBJ2-3, with D hard to call. This CDR3 has 15 amino acids. V was clipped by 3 bases and J by 0 bases, with 10 bases between them. Germline lookup yields CDR1 KGHSH and CDR2 LQKENI.